This T cell receptor beta chain derives from a study of cytomegalovirus exposure and HLA in healthy donors. Trimming shortened V by 5 bases and J by 1 base, and 16 bases separated the two germline ends. In germline, CDR1 is SEHNR, CDR2 FQNEAQ (reference sequence). This CDR3 spans 16 amino acids. The PCR employed 60 Vbeta primers together with 13 Jbeta primers. Per the original data handling: A later analysis counted 65 million to 80 million unique TCR beta chains, about 10 million shared. Produced via immunoSEQ multiplex PCR; TCRdb's table is partial and in-frame only. V and J calls and clone size are given by that table; D and trimming were obtained from the DNA. This repertoire includes about 120,000 clones.

This TCR was sampled from a man aged 35 to 55 in good health and CMV-seropositive. The sequencing input was PBMCs. The chain carries TRBV7-9 and TRBJ2-3; D is uncertain. CDR3 sequence: CASSPVGQARTDTQYF. The CDR3 region has the DNA TGTGCCAGCAGCCCCGTTGGGCAGGCGCGCACAGATACGCAGTATTTT. Full variable domain (missing parts from reference TRBV7-9 and TRBJ2-3): DTGVSQNPRHKITKRGQNVTFRCDPISEHNRLYWYRQTLGQGPEFLTYFQNEAQLEKSRLLSDRFSAERPKGSFSTLEIQRTEQGDSAMYLCASSPVGQARTDTQYFGPGTRLTVL.